This is a list of T cell receptor beta chains from one sample in a study of cytomegalovirus exposure and HLA in healthy donors. Method: immunoSEQ multiplex PCR; TCRdb's copy keeps in-frame clones and lacks some. The table shows more than 250,000 clones, with roughly 90% occurring only once. The sample comprised PBMCs. These receptors were collected from a woman in her late teens or twenties in good health and CMV-seronegative. Each CDR3 is given with its conserved first and last residue. Fields, in order: CDR3 length, J gene, D gene, V gene, CDR3 protein. The D gene is left open where the match is weak.

>14|TRBJ2-3|TRBD2|TRBV29-1
CSHAGSGREDTQYF
>17|TRBJ2-1|TRBD2|TRBV7-6
CASSLHTPSGRPNEQFF
>11|TRBJ1-1|.|TRBV5-1
CASSFGGRAFF
>15|TRBJ2-2|TRBD1|TRBV7-6
CASSLGTGYTGELFF
>11|TRBJ2-7|.|TRBV7-9
CASTLSYEQYF
>15|TRBJ1-2|TRBD1|TRBV2
CASSPDRGQWDGYTF
>15|TRBJ1-2|.|TRBV28
CAAGGAGQLNYGYTF
>13|TRBJ1-5|.|TRBV5-1
CASSPQGREPQHF
>15|TRBJ2-7|TRBD1|TRBV18
CARKRGQGETYEQYF
>16|TRBJ2-3|.|TRBV21-1
CASSKSVRAGTDTQYF
>16|TRBJ2-3|.|TRBV4-3
CASSQASRRGTDTQYF
>13|TRBJ2-7|.|TRBV5-1
CASSSDRSYEQYF
>15|TRBJ2-3|TRBD2|TRBV6-5
CASRSRTRDTDTQYF
>15|TRBJ2-7|TRBD1|TRBV5-1
CASSLVGGQEYEQYF
>16|TRBJ2-3|TRBD2|TRBV7-8
CASSSLIAGDSVGQYF
>14|TRBJ2-7|TRBD1|TRBV11-2
CASRRPGTGYEQYF
>16|TRBJ2-5|TRBD2|TRBV27
CASSPGLADLQETQYF
>14|TRBJ1-1|.|TRBV7-2
CASSLVGRVSEAFF
>13|TRBJ2-7|.|TRBV18
CASTEAGSYEQYF
>12|TRBJ2-7|.|TRBV5-1
CASSPETYEQYF
>15|TRBJ2-2|.|TRBV4-1
CASSQGLANTGELFF
>14|TRBJ1-2|TRBD1|TRBV27
CASSFADRTYGYTF
>13|TRBJ2-1|.|TRBV2
CATLDSSYNEQFF
>14|TRBJ2-7|.|TRBV5-4
CASSLDGRTGEQYF
>15|TRBJ1-4|.|TRBV7-8
CASSLIGGDNEKLFF
>16|TRBJ2-7|TRBD1|TRBV7-8
CASSTAPGTGGNEQYF
>17|TRBJ2-7|TRBD2|TRBV6-4
CASSDCRGEEIRDEQYF
>13|TRBJ1-1|.|TRBV2
CASSPQPNTEAFF
>16|TRBJ2-1|.|TRBV2
CASSDTLFDSPRGQFF
>15|TRBJ2-7|.|TRBV4-3
CASSQDWPAAYEQYF
>15|TRBJ2-5|TRBD2|TRBV5-1
CASSLTSGIQETQYF
>14|TRBJ1-2|.|TRBV6-5
CASRPLGSDYGYTF
>16|TRBJ2-3|TRBD2|TRBV7-2
CASSLEASGGSDTQYF
>15|TRBJ2-7|TRBD1|TRBV5-1
CASSLSDRGSAEQYF
>15|TRBJ2-3|TRBD2|TRBV2
CASETTRERGDTQYF
>14|TRBJ1-4|.|TRBV5-6
CASSRGSIGEKLFF
>14|TRBJ2-7|.|TRBV29-1
CSVEGREYPYEQYF
>11|TRBJ2-3|.|TRBV20-1
CSARRWHTQYF
>17|TRBJ2-3|.|TRBV28
CASSLDSFAVRTDTQYF
>15|TRBJ2-7|.|TRBV9
CASTLSGEGVGEQYF
>13|TRBJ1-1|TRBD1|TRBV27
CASSSQGKAEAFF
>14|TRBJ2-3|.|TRBV6-1
CASSTGQGADTQYF
>15|TRBJ2-1|TRBD2|TRBV25-1
CASSEYSGRADEQFF
>14|TRBJ2-2|TRBD2|TRBV29-1
CSVRTSGRGGELFF
>16|TRBJ1-5|.|TRBV4-3
CASSQEWHSGGQPQHF
>13|TRBJ1-2|.|TRBV27
CASSSAGNYGYTF
>15|TRBJ2-1|TRBD2|TRBV4-3
CASSPTSGPYNEQFF
>14|TRBJ2-7|.|TRBV4-3
CASSQEVYVYEQYF
>16|TRBJ1-1|TRBD1|TRBV27
CASSPSTGEVNTEAFF
>17|TRBJ1-1|TRBD1|TRBV4-3
CASSQGGGQGVDTEAFF
>14|TRBJ2-7|.|TRBV5-6
CASSLWSEPYEQYF
>14|TRBJ1-2|.|TRBV2
CASSEEIQGYGYTF
>16|TRBJ2-3|TRBD2|TRBV2
CASSGAGGLRGDTQYF
>15|TRBJ1-2|.|TRBV11-2
CASSLIPDANYGYTF
>15|TRBJ1-2|TRBD1|TRBV5-1
CASSSRDRGIYGYTF
>13|TRBJ2-7|TRBD1|TRBV6-6
CASTPGQGPEQYF
>16|TRBJ2-1|TRBD1|TRBV7-2
CASSLSGTGAWNEQFF
>14|TRBJ2-2|.|TRBV9
CASSPQGSTGELFF
>13|TRBJ1-2|.|TRBV27
CASSRNADITYTF